This TCR beta chain was sequenced for a study of T cell clonotyping in hematopoietic cell transplantation. Overall study results and limits: Higher Inverse Simpson Index values in graft donor and pretransplant recipient predicted broader posttransplant TCR diversity. Few recipient clonotypes overlapped donors; over 97% were de novo at given depth. Without cell sorting, CD4 versus CD8 contributions remain unresolved. Recipient TCR diversity dropped after transplant; expanded clonotypes rose from day 30 to 180.

Measured with immunoSEQ multiplex PCR; TCRdb has only the in-frame clones, and not every one. The top ten hold approximately 9% of the sample, which has approximately 10,000 clones, about half seen once. Note on this clone: The antigen is not known.

This CDR3 has 13 amino acids. V lost 0 bases and J 9 bases, leaving 9 bases between the germline ends. CDR1 and CDR2 from the germline V gene are SGHDN and FVKESK. Sample: PBMCs, taken 30 days after allogeneic stem cell transplant. The gene calls are TRBV14 and TRBJ2-1; no firm D call. The origin of this receptor is a male patient in his 50s who had an allogeneic stem cell transplant from an unrelated donor, so the T cells may come from the graft donor. Some clones in this sample may be carry-over from other donors' samples. CDR3 loop: CASSQDWSGEQFF. As DNA, the CDR3 is TGTGCCAGCAGCCAAGATTGGTCCGGTGAGCAGTTCTTC.